The 12 T cell receptor beta chains in this list originate from one sample, sequenced in a study of Ad26.COV2.S vaccination and SARS-CoV-2 variants. As for treatment: about 20 received Ad26.COV2.S at low or high dose, single or two shots; 5 received placebo; per-sample allocation not given. At day 63 after the first vaccine or placebo injection, samples were drawn. The repertoire was sequenced with immunoSEQ multiplex PCR; TCRdb's copy has only in-frame clones and lacks some. The sample lists fewer than 500,000 clones, nearly 90% occurring once. The sample here was peripheral blood, taken in a trial of Ad26.COV2.S vaccine versus placebo. The receptors come from a person between 18 and 60 years old who received the Ad26.COV2.S COVID-19 vaccine or a placebo.

V and J are TRBV3-1 (or the pseudogene TRBV3-2) and TRBJ2-3, with 9 nucleotides matching TRBD2. There are 15 residues in the CDR3. In germline, CDR1 is LGHDT, CDR2 YNNKEL (reference sequence). The V gene end was trimmed by 5 bases and the J gene end by 2 bases; junction bases not matched to a gene: 5. Here the CDR3 DNA reads TGTGCCAGCAGCTACGCGGGGGGGGTCACAGATACGCAGTATTTT. As protein: CASSYAGGVTDTQYF.

The chain joins TRBV19 to TRBJ2-5; D may correspond to TRBD1 or TRBD2 (5 bases each). Trimming shortened V by 3 bases and J by 6 bases, and 17 bases separated the two germline ends. In germline, CDR1 is LNHDA, CDR2 SQIVND (reference sequence). The CDR3 covers 15 residues. The DNA of the CDR3 is TGTGCCAGTAGTATCATTGGGACCAACCCGCAGACCCAGTACTTC. It is translated as CASSIIGTNPQTQYF.

This sequence joins TRBV28 and TRBJ1-3, with D tentatively TRBD1 (5 bases). Germline loops: CDR1 MDHEN, CDR2 SYDVKM. Trimming took off 3 bases at V and 5 bases at J, with 14 bases between the two ends. CDR3 size: 15 residues. For the CDR3, the DNA is TGTGCCAGCAGTTTCGTAGGGACGCGCCGAAACACCATATATTTT. Translating gives CASSFVGTRRNTIYF.

The chain uses TRBV7-9 and TRBJ1-2, with a tentative D call TRBD1 (5 bases). CDR3 length: 14 residues. V was pared by 5 bases and J by 4 bases, with 14 bases between. Per germline, CDR1 SEHNR and CDR2 FQNEAQ (reference sequence). The CDR3 nucleotides read TGTGCCAGCAGCCGGGACGGACACTTCTATGGCTACACCTTC. It yields the protein CASSRDGHFYGYTF.

J is TRBJ2-2 and V is TRBV5-4; 7 nucleotides agree with TRBD2. The V segment lost 4 bases and the J segment 2 bases; nucleotides outside the gene matches: 5. CDR3 size: 15 residues. Germline values: CDR1 SGHNT, CDR2 YYREEE (reference sequence). The CDR3 DNA reads as TGTGCCAGCAGCCCGGGGGGACCAAACACCGGGGAGCTGTTTTTT. Translated: CASSPGGPNTGELFF. Filled out from reference TRBV5-4 and TRBJ2-2, the complete variable domain reads ETGVTQSPTHLIKTRGQQVTLRCSSQSGHNTVSWYQQALGQGPQFIFQYYREEENGRGNFPPRFSGLQFPNYSSELNVNALELDDSALYLCASSPGGPNTGELFFGEGSRLTVL.

Only one count was recorded for this clone. The rearrangement uses TRBV9 and TRBJ1-2; 7 nucleotides align to TRBD1. The CDR3 consists of 12 residues. In germline, CDR1 is SGDLS, CDR2 YYNGEE. V shed 0 bases, J shed 9 bases, and the junction held 2 bases outside the gene matches. CDR3: CASSVGQGRYTF. As DNA, the CDR3 is TGTGCCAGCAGCGTAGGACAGGGCCGCTACACCTTC.

The chain has TRBV4-3 and TRBJ2-3; D not certain. Germline V gene data show CDR1 as LGHNA and CDR2 as YSLEER. This CDR3 has 13 amino acids. Trimming cost V 0 bases and J 7 bases, with 8 bases left between them. DNA of the CDR3: TGCGCCAGCAGCCAAGAGAACGGTTATACGCAGTATTTT. Translating gives CASSQENGYTQYF.

The V and J genes are TRBV6-1 and TRBJ1-6; D is unclear. Germline-derived CDR1 and CDR2 are MNHNS and SASEGT. Trimming shortened V by 0 bases and J by 8 bases, and 17 bases separated the two germline ends. The CDR3 is 17 residues long. CDR3 sequence: CASSEASVEFLDSPLHF. Written as DNA, the CDR3 is TGTGCCAGCAGTGAAGCGTCGGTGGAGTTTCTGGATTCACCCCTCCACTTT.

This chain links TRBV15 with TRBJ1-5; D gene unclear. Trimming stripped 0 bases from V and 0 bases from J, with 9 bases between. CDR3 length: 16 residues. Germline V gene sequence: CDR1 LNHNV, CDR2 YYDKDF (reference sequence). DNA of the CDR3: TGTGCCACCAGCAGAGACGGGAGGTATAGCAATCAGCCCCAGCATTTT. As protein: CATSRDGRYSNQPQHF.

V is TRBV3-1 (or the pseudogene TRBV3-2) and J is TRBJ2-2; tentatively, D is TRBD2 (5 bases). The CDR3 has 16 residues. V was pared by 1 base and J by 4 bases, with 13 bases between. CDR1 LGHDT and CDR2 YNNKEL come from the germline V gene (reference sequence). The CDR3 coding sequence is TGTGCCAGCAGCCAAGTTTGGGAGCAGATCACCGGGGAGCTGTTTTTT. It specifies CASSQVWEQITGELFF.

J is TRBJ2-3 and V is TRBV12-3 or TRBV12-4; no clear D gene. There are 13 residues in the CDR3. V was cut by 5 bases and J by 4 bases, with 10 bases left in between. The CDR3 bases are TGTGCCAGCAGTCAGCCGGCGGCAGATACGCAGTATTTT. Its protein is CASSQPAADTQYF.

The chain couples TRBV30 to TRBJ2-1, with D tentatively TRBD2 (6 bases). The CDR3 has 15 amino acids. V gave up 1 base and J gave up 7 bases, with 17 bases separating them. CDR1 is GTSNPN and CDR2 is SVGIG in the germline V gene (reference sequence). In DNA form, the CDR3 reads TGTGCCTGGAGTGCGGGGGTAGAACCAGGGAATGAGCAGTTCTTC. Amino acid sequence: CAWSAGVEPGNEQFF.